Below are 19 T cell receptor beta chains sequenced from a single sample in a study of T cell repertoires in ileal Crohn's disease. TCRdb keeps only in-frame clones here, not all; method: immunoSEQ multiplex PCR. The sample shows approximately 17,000 clones, less than 85% of them seen only once. Material: ileal tissue. These receptors all come from an adult with Crohn's disease.

This clone was picked up one time. This sequence joins TRBV7-2 and TRBJ1-2; D may be TRBD1 (5 bases). Germline-derived CDR1 and CDR2 are SGHTA and FQGNSA. The CDR3 consists of 14 residues. Deletions cut 3 bases from V and 4 bases from J, with 12 bases between. The CDR3 DNA follows: TGTGCCAGCAGCTTTCGGCAGGGAGGCTATGGCTACACCTTC. It yields the protein CASSFRQGGYGYTF.

The rearrangement uses TRBV5-1 and TRBJ2-7; 7 bases are shared with TRBD2. V was clipped by 0 bases and J by 6 bases; unmatched bases: 6. The germline V gene encodes CDR1 SGHRS and CDR2 YFSETQ. The CDR3 is 14 amino acids. CDR3 loop: CASSLDGTGGEQYF. CDR3 DNA: TGCGCCAGCAGCTTGGACGGGACGGGGGGCGAGCAGTACTTC.

The chain couples TRBV11-2 to TRBJ2-6, with a possible D match to TRBD2 (5 bases). The germline CDR1 and CDR2 sequences are SGHAT and FQNNGV. This CDR3 region has 14 residues. The germline V and J ends were trimmed by 5 bases and 4 bases, with 9 bases remaining between them. CDR3 in amino acids: CASSLDYGANVLTF. The DNA for the CDR3 is TGTGCCAGCAGCCTTGACTACGGGGCCAACGTCCTGACTTTC.

The count of this clone is one. This chain uses TRBV5-8 with TRBJ2-7, with TRBD1 matching over 10 bases. The CDR3 contains 14 residues. Germline-derived CDR1 and CDR2 are SGHTS and YDEGEE. V lost 0 bases to trimming and J lost 4 bases; unmatched junction nucleotides: 1. DNA for the CDR3: TGTGCCAGCAGCTTGGGACAGGGGGCTTACGAGCAGTACTTC. Its translation: CASSLGQGAYEQYF.

The chain recombines TRBV27 with TRBJ2-7; 7 positions match TRBD1. The length of the CDR3 is 19 residues. Germline CDR1 MNHEY, CDR2 SMNVEV (reference sequence). V dropped 5 bases and J dropped 3; count of bases not matched to a gene: 22. CDR3 in DNA: TGTGCCAGCAGTCCGAACAGGGGCTATCGGCCCGGCCACAACTACGAGCAGTACTTC. The encoded protein is CASSPNRGYRPGHNYEQYF.

The chain joins TRBV11-3 to TRBJ2-7; the match to TRBD1 covers 10 bases. The CDR3 spans 16 residues. The V gene end was trimmed by 2 bases and the J gene end by 2 bases; junction bases not matched to a gene: 6. Germline CDR1 SGHNT, CDR2 YENEEA. The CDR3 DNA follows: TGTGCCAGCAGCTTAACCCCAGGGACAGGGGCCTACGAGCAGTACTTC. It codes for CASSLTPGTGAYEQYF. Using reference TRBV11-3 and TRBJ2-7 for the parts outside the CDR3, the full variable domain is EAGVVQSPRYKIIEKKQPVAFWCNPISGHNTLYWYLQNLGQGPELLIRYENEEAVDDSQLPKDRFSAERLKGVDSTLKIQPAELGDSAVYLCASSLTPGTGAYEQYFGPGTRLTVT.

This clone was detected once. The DNA of the CDR3 is TGTGCCAGCAGTCAAAATCGGGACACCACTGAAGCTTTCTTT. This sequence encodes CASSQNRDTTEAFF. The V and J genes are TRBV11-3 and TRBJ1-1; a possible D gene is TRBD1 (6 bases). Germline V gene data show CDR1 as SGHNT and CDR2 as YENEEA. The CDR3 contains 14 residues. Deletions cut 6 bases from V and 4 bases from J, with 15 bases between.

V gene TRBV10-2 combines with J gene TRBJ2-6; D possibly corresponds to TRBD2 (6 bases). Germline V gene sequence: CDR1 WSHSY, CDR2 SAAADI. CDR3 size: 15 residues. V lost 6 bases and J lost 4, with 13 bases in between. The CDR3 region has the DNA TGCGCCAGCAGACCCGGCGGGGTAGGGGCCAACGTCCTGACTTTC. It specifies CASRPGGVGANVLTF.

This clone has a single count. This chain links TRBV7-8 with TRBJ2-4; D is unresolved. Germline V gene lookup returns CDR1 SGHVS and CDR2 FQNEAQ. Trimming removed 0 bases at V and 4 bases at J, with 13 bases between. This CDR3 has 16 amino acids. The CDR3 region is CASSLAPGSEKNIQYF. For the CDR3, the DNA is TGTGCCAGCAGCTTAGCGCCCGGAAGCGAGAAAAACATTCAGTACTTC.

The genes are TRBV27 and TRBJ1-1; no clear D gene. The CDR3 has 13 amino acids. Trimming pared 4 bases from V and 7 bases from J, leaving 13 bases between. CDR1 and CDR2 (germline): MNHEY, SMNVEV (reference sequence). In DNA form, the CDR3 reads TGTGCCAGCAGTTCCAGGTACACAATTGAAGCTTTCTTT. Residues: CASSSRYTIEAFF.

The chain employs TRBV7-2 and TRBJ2-2; D unclear. CDR3 length equals 14 residues. V was cut by 1 base and J by 3 bases, with 6 bases left in between. Germline values: CDR1 SGHTA, CDR2 FQGNSA. This chain's CDR3 is CASSLDRYTGELFF. DNA for the CDR3: TGTGCCAGCAGCTTAGACAGATACACCGGGGAGCTGTTTTTT.

The rearrangement joins TRBV30 to TRBJ1-3; D is unclear. The CDR3 covers 12 residues. Deletions cut 8 bases from V and 0 bases from J, with 8 bases between. From germline, CDR1 is GTSNPN and CDR2 SVGIG (reference sequence). This chain's CDR3 is CAGPFSGNTIYF. The CDR3 region has the DNA TGTGCCGGGCCCTTCTCTGGAAACACCATATATTTT.

The V and J genes are TRBV5-1 and TRBJ2-7; 8 bases align to TRBD1. The CDR3 consists of 14 residues. The V and J ends lost 5 bases and 6 bases, in that order; junction bases with no gene match: 10. The germline CDR1 and CDR2 sequences are SGHRS and YFSETQ. The CDR3 loop reads CASSPRQGASEQYF. The CDR3 DNA reads TGCGCCAGCAGTCCTAGGCAGGGGGCGAGCGAGCAGTACTTC.

The chain couples TRBV6-1 to TRBJ1-3; TRBD1 matches at 7 bases. The length of the CDR3 is 16 residues. The V and J ends lost 4 bases and 2 bases, in that order; junction bases with no gene match: 8. Germline CDR1 MNHNS, CDR2 SASEGT. The CDR3 here is CASSVPGQFTGNTIYF. The CDR3 nucleotides read TGTGCCAGCAGTGTCCCGGGACAGTTTACTGGAAACACCATATATTTT.

The chain uses TRBV6-6 and TRBJ1-3, with no clear D. Germline CDR1 MNHNY, CDR2 SVGAGI (reference sequence). V was pared by 7 bases and J by 1 base, with 14 bases between. This CDR3 is 15 amino acids long. CDR3 residues: CASKGRLTSGNTIYF. CDR3 coding DNA: TGTGCCAGCAAAGGGAGACTGACGTCTGGAAACACCATATATTTT.

Comments on this clone: This same CDR3 is encoded by further DNA sequences in the sample. This chain connects TRBV29-1 to TRBJ2-5, with a weak D call TRBD1 (6 bases). Germline CDR1 reads SQVTM; CDR2 reads ANQGSEA. V lost 3 bases to trimming and J lost 4 bases, with 15 bases between them. The CDR3 covers 14 residues. The CDR3 region is CSVEDRISRETQYF. The CDR3 DNA sequence: TGCAGCGTTGAGGACAGAATATCAAGAGAGACCCAGTACTTC.

The rearrangement uses TRBV19 and TRBJ2-5; 10 nucleotides agree with TRBD1. Judging by the DNA end, TRBJ2-7 fits better; the J call may be wrong. CDR3 length: 16 amino acids. The germline V gene encodes CDR1 LNHDA and CDR2 SQIVND (reference sequence). The CDR3: CASSEIPGQGSYEQYF. The CDR3 bases are TGTGCCAGTAGTGAAATACCGGGACAGGGGTCCTACGAGCAGTACTTC.

The CDR3, as DNA: TGTGCCAGCGGCTACGGACAGGGGACGAATCAGCCCCAGCATTTT. Encoded protein: CASGYGQGTNQPQHF. The gene calls are TRBV2 and TRBJ1-5; 9 bases are shared with TRBD1. The CDR3 contains 15 residues. V trimming: 8 bases; J trimming: 4 bases; junction bases outside the gene matches: 9. CDR1 is SNHLY and CDR2 is FYNNEI in the germline V gene.

The chain uses TRBV6-5 and TRBJ1-2; D not resolved. CDR1 is MNHEY and CDR2 is SVGAGI in the germline V gene. This CDR3 has 14 amino acids. Between the trimmed V and J ends, which lost 4 bases and 2 bases, there was a span of 11 bases. The CDR3 bases are TGTGCCAGCAGTTCGCTATCTAAAAACTATGGCTACACCTTC. It is translated as CASSSLSKNYGYTF.